This T cell receptor (beta chain) appears in the sequencing data of a study of liver allograft versus peripheral blood T cells. Background on the study: Repertoires from peripheral blood of liver transplant recipients were compared with those inside their transplanted livers.

One entry per CDR3 protein results from TCRdb running MiXCR on the reads. The sample lists just over 5,000 distinct CDR3 sequences; around 17% were seen once. The sample holds many counts of this clonotype. With 5 bases clipped from V and 7 bases from J, the junction kept 13 bases outside the gene matches. Per germline, CDR1 MNHEY and CDR2 SMNVEV (reference sequence). The CDR3 is made up of 16 amino acids. The J gene is TRBJ2-5, the V gene TRBV27; 10 nucleotides align to TRBD1. This receptor was obtained from a human patient who had a liver transplant. The T cells may partly be graft donor cells. The CDR3: CASSPSRQGAWGTQYF. The CDR3 region has the DNA TGTGCCAGCAGTCCGTCACGACAGGGGGCTTGGGGGACCCAGTACTTC.